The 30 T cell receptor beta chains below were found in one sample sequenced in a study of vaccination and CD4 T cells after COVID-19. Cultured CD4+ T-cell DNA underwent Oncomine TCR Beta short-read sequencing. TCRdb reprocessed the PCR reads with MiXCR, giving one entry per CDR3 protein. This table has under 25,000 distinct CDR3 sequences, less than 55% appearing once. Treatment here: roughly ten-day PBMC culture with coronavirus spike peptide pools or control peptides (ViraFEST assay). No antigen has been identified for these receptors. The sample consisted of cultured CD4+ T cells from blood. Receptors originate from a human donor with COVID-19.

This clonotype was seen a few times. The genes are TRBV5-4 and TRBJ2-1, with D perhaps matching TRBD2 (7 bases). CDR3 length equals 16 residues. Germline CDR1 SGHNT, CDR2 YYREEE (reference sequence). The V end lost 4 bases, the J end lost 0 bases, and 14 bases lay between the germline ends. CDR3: CASSPLGGASYNEQFF. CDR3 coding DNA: TGTGCCAGCAGCCCCCTAGGGGGGGCCTCCTACAATGAGCAGTTCTTC.

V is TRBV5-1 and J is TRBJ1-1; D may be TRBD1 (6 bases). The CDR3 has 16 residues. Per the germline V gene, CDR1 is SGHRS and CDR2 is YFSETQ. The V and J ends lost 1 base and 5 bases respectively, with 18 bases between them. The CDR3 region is CASSLRQELKRTEAFF. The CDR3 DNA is TGCGCCAGCAGCTTGCGACAGGAGCTTAAGCGGACTGAAGCTTTCTTT. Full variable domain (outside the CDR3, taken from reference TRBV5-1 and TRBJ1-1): KAGVTQTPRYLIKTRGQQVTLSCSPISGHRSVSWYQQTPGQGLQFLFEYFSETQRNKGNFPGRFSGRQFSNSRSEMNVSTLELGDSALYLCASSLRQELKRTEAFFGQGTRLTVV.

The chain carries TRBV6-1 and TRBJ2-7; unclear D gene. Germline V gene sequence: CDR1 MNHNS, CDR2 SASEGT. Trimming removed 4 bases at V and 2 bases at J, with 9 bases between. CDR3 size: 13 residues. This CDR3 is CASSAANTYEQYF. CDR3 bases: TGTGCCAGCAGTGCGGCGAACACCTACGAGCAGTACTTC.

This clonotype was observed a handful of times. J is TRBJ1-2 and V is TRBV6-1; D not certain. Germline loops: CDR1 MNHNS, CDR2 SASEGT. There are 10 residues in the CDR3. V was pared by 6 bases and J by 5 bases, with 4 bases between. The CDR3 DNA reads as TGTGCCAGCAGGAGTTATGGCTACACCTTC. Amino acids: CASRSYGYTF.

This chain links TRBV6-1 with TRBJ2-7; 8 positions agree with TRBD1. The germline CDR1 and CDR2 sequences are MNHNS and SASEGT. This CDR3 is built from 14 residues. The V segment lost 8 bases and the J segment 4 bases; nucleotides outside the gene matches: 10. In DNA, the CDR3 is TGTGCCAGCCGGGACCAGGGGGCTTTTTACGAGCAGTACTTC. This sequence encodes CASRDQGAFYEQYF.

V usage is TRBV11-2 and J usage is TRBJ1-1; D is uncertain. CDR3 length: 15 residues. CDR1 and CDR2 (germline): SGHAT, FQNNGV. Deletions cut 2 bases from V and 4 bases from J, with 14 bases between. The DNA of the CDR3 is TGTGCCAGCAGCTTAACACGAATTGGCGGCACTGAAGCTTTCTTT. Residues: CASSLTRIGGTEAFF.

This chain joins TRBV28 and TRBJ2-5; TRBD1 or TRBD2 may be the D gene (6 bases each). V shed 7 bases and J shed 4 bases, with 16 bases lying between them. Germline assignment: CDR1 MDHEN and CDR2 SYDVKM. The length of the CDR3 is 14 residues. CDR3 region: CASISPGARETQYF. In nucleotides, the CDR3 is TGTGCCAGCATCTCTCCGGGGGCCCGAGAGACCCAGTACTTC.

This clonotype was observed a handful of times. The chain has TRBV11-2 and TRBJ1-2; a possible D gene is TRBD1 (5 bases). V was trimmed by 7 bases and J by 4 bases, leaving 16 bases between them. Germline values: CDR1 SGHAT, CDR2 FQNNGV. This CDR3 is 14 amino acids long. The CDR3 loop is CASNSTGVSYGYTF. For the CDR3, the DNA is TGTGCCAGCAACTCCACGGGGGTATCCTATGGCTACACCTTC.

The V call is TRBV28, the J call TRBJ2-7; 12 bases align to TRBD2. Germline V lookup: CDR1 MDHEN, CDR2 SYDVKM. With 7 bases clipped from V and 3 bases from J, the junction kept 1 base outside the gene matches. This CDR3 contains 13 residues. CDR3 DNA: TGTGCCAGCACTAGCGGGGGGGACTACGAGCAGTACTTC. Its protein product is CASTSGGDYEQYF.

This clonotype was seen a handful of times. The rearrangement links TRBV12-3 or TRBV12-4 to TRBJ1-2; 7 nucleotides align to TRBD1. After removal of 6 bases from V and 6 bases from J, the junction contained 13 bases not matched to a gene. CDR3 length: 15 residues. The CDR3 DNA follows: TGTGCCAGCAGGGCTACAGGGGCGGGACGGGATGGCTACACCTTC. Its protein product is CASRATGAGRDGYTF.

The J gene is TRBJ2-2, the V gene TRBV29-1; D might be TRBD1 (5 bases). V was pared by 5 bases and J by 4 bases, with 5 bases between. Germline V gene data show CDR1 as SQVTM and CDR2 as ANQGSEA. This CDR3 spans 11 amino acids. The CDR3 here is CSVQGTGELFF. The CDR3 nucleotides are TGCAGCGTTCAGGGCACCGGGGAGCTGTTTTTT.

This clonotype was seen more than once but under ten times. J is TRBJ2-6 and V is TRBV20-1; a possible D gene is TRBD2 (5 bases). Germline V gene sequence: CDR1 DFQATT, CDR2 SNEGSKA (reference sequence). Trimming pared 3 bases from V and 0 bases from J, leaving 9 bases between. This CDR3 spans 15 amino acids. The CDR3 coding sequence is TGCAGTGCTAGTTCCGGGGACTCTGGGGCCAACGTCCTGACTTTC. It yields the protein CSASSGDSGANVLTF.

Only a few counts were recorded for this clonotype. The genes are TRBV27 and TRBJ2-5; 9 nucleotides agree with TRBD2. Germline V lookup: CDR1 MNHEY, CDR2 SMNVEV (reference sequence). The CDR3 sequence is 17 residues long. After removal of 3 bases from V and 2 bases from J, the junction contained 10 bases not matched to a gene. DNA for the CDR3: TGTGCCAGCAGTTTTGGTTGGGCGGGGGGGCCTCAAGAGACCCAGTACTTC. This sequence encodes CASSFGWAGGPQETQYF.

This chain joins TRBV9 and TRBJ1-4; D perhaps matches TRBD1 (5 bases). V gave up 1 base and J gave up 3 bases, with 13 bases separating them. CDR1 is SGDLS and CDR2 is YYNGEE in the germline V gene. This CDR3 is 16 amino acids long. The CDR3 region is CASSVLGGGANEKLFF. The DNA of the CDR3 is TGTGCCAGCAGCGTATTGGGCGGGGGAGCTAATGAAAAACTGTTTTTT. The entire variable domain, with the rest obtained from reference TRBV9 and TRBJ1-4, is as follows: DSGVTQTPKHLITATGQRVTLRCSPRSGDLSVYWYQQSLDQGLQFLIQYYNGEERAKGNILERFSAQQFPDLHSELNLSSLELGDSALYFCASSVLGGGANEKLFFGSGTQLSVL.

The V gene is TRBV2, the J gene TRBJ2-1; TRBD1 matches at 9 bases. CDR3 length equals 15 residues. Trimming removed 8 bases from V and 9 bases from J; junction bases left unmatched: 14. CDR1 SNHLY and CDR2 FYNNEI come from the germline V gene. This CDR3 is CASSLEQGAWIEQFF. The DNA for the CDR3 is TGTGCCAGCTCGCTTGAACAGGGGGCATGGATTGAGCAGTTCTTC.

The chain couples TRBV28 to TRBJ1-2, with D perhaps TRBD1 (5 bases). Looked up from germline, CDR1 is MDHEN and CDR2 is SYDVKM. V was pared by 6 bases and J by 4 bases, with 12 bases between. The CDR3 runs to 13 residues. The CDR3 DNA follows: TGTGCCAGCAGAAATCCGGGGCCCTATGGCTACACCTTC. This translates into CASRNPGPYGYTF.

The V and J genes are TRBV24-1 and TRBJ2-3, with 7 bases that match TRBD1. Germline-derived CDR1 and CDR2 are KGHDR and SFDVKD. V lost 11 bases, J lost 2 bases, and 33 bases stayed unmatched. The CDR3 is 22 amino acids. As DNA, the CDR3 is TGTGCCAACAAGAAGGCACAGGGTCCCGGAATGACAGGGTCGAGCCCCACAGATACGCAGTATTTT. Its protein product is CANKKAQGPGMTGSSPTDTQYF.

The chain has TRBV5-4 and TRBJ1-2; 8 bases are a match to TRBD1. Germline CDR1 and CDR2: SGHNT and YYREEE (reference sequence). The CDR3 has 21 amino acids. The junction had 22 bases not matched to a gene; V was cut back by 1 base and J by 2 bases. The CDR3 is CASSLFRDRNLQGKKNYGYTF. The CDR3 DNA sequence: TGTGCCAGCAGCTTGTTCCGGGACAGGAACCTCCAAGGAAAGAAGAACTATGGCTACACCTTC.

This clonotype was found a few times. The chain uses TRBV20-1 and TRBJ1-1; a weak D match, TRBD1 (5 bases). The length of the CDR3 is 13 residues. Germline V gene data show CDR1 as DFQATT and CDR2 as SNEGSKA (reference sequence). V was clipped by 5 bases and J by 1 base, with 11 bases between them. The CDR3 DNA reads TGCAGTGCTTACAATAGGGGGAACACTGAAGCTTTCTTT. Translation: CSAYNRGNTEAFF.

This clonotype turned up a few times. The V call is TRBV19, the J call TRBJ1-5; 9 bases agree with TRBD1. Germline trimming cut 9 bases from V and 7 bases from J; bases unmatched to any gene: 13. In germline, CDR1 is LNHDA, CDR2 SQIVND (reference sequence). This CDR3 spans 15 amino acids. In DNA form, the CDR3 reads TGTGCCAGCTACCAAACAGGGGGCGCTGAGCAGCCCCAGCATTTT. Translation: CASYQTGGAEQPQHF.

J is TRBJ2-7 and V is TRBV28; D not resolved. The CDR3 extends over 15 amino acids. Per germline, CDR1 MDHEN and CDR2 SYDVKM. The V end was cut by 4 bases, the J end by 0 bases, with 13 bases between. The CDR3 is CASSSPPPSSYEQYF. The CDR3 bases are TGTGCCAGCAGTTCCCCCCCCCCTAGCTCCTACGAGCAGTACTTC.

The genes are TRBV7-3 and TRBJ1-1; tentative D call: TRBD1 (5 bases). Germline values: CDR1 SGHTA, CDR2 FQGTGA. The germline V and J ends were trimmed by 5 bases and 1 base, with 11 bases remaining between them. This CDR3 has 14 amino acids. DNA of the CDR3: TGTGCCAGCAGCCAAGCTGGGGGGAACACTGAAGCTTTCTTT. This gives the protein CASSQAGGNTEAFF.

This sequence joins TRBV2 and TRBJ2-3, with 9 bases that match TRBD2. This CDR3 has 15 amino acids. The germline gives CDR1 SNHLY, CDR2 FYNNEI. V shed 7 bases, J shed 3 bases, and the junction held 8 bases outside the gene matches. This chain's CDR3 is CASKGSGGRTDTQYF. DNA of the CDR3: TGTGCCAGCAAGGGTAGCGGGGGTCGGACAGATACGCAGTATTTT. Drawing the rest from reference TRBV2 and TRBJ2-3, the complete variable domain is EPEVTQTPSHQVTQMGQEVILRCVPISNHLYFYWYRQILGQKVEFLVSFYNNEISEKSEIFDDQFSVERPDGSNFTLKIRSTKLEDSAMYFCASKGSGGRTDTQYFGPGTRLTVL.

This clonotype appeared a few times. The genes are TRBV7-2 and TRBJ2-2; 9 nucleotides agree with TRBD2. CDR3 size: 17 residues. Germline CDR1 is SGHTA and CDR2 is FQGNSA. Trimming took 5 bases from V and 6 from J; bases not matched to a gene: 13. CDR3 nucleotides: TGTGCCAGCAGCCCCCCGGGGCGGGGGGGCCTACCCGGGGAGCTGTTTTTT. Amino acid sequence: CASSPPGRGGLPGELFF.

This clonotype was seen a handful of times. CDR3 sequence: CASSEIRGSLNEQFF. As DNA, the CDR3 is TGTGCCAGCAGTGAAATTCGGGGCAGCCTCAATGAGCAGTTCTTC. The rearrangement uses TRBV6-1 and TRBJ2-1; perhaps D is TRBD1 or TRBD2 (5 bases each). Trimming took 2 bases from V and 6 from J, leaving 14 bases between them. The CDR3 runs 15 residues. CDR1 is MNHNS, CDR2 SASEGT, per germline.

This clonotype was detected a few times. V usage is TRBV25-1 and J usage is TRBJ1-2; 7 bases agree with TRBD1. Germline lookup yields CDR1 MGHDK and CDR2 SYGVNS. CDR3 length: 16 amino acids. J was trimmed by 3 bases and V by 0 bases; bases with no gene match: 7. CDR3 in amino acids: CASSEYGTAHDYGYTF. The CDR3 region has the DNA TGTGCCAGCAGTGAATACGGGACAGCCCATGACTATGGCTACACCTTC.

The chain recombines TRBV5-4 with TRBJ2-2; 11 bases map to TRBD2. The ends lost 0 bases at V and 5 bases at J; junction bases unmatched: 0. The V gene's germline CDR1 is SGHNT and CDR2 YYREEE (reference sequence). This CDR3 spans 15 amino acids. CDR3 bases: TGTGCCAGCAGCTTGGCTAGCGGGGGGACCGGGGAGCTGTTTTTT. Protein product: CASSLASGGTGELFF.

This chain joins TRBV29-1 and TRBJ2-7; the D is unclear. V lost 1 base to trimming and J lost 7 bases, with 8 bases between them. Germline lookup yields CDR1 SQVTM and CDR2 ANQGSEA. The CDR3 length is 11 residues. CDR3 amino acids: CSVEGSREQYF. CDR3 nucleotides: TGCAGCGTTGAAGGGTCTCGGGAGCAGTACTTC.

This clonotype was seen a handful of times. The CDR3, as DNA: TGCAGTGCTAGTCTCCTTGAGGGCGGCAATCAGCCCCAGCATTTT. Encoded protein: CSASLLEGGNQPQHF. The chain couples TRBV20-1 to TRBJ1-5; D gene uncertain. The CDR3 length is 15 residues. With 3 bases removed from V and 2 bases from J, the gap between germline ends came to 14 bases. Germline V lookup: CDR1 DFQATT, CDR2 SNEGSKA (reference sequence).

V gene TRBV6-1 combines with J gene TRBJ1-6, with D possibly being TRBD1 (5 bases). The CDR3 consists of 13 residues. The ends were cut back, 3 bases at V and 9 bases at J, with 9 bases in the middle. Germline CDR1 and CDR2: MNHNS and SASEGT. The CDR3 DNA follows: TGTGCCAGCAGTGACAGGGCAGGTTCACCCCTCCACTTT. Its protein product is CASSDRAGSPLHF.